The 22 T cell receptor beta chains presented below share a single source sample, sequenced in a study of blood T cell repertoires in COVID-19. Here immunoSEQ multiplex PCR was the method, and the copy in TCRdb shows in-frame clones only, minus some. This table holds over 200,000 clones, roughly four fifths found once. Sequencing was done on a sample of peripheral blood. These receptors were obtained from an elderly woman with COVID-19, enrolled during active disease.

CDR3 in DNA: TGTGCCAGCAGCTTAGCCTCGGGACAGGGAACCTACGAGCAGTACTTC. Translated: CASSLASGQGTYEQYF. The chain uses TRBV7-9 and TRBJ2-7; 9 bases align to TRBD1. V lost 0 bases, J lost 2 bases, and 5 bases stayed unmatched. The CDR3 sequence is 16 residues long. In germline, CDR1 is SEHNR, CDR2 FQNEAQ (reference sequence).

The chain combines TRBV12-5 with TRBJ1-2, with D hard to call. Germline CDR1 and CDR2: LGHNT and FRNRAP. The germline V and J ends were trimmed by 3 bases and 2 bases, with 7 bases remaining between them. This CDR3 contains 13 residues. CDR3 DNA sequence: TGTGCTAGTGGTTTTTTCTCCAACTATGGCTACACCTTC. Amino acid sequence: CASGFFSNYGYTF.

A remark on this clone: At one of its ends the junction is not consistent with the germline gene, which may arise from a read error. The chain carries TRBV7-8 and TRBJ2-1; TRBD2 matches 11 bases. Germline values: CDR1 SGHVS, CDR2 FQNEAQ. The CDR3 loop spans 16 amino acids. In nucleotides, the CDR3 is TGTGCCAGCAGCTTACCCAGGACTAGCGGGTACACTGAGCAGTTCTTC. This gives the protein CASSLPRTSGYTEQFF.

Remarks on this clone: Other DNA sequences from this sample encode an identical CDR3 as well. This chain links TRBV6-5 with TRBJ1-5; 8 nucleotides agree with TRBD1. Germline V gene data show CDR1 as MNHEY and CDR2 as SVGAGI. V lost 6 bases, J lost 1 base, and 5 bases stayed unmatched. The length of the CDR3 is 15 residues. CDR3 in amino acids: CASSPGGRSNQPQHF. CDR3 in DNA: TGTGCCAGCAGCCCAGGGGGCAGGAGCAATCAGCCCCAGCATTTT.

This chain links TRBV18 with TRBJ2-7; 11 bases fit TRBD2. V shed 0 bases and J 4 bases; nucleotides not matched to a gene: 8. Germline values: CDR1 KGHSH, CDR2 LQKENI. The CDR3 is 17 residues long. The CDR3 sequence is CASSPPDSLAGGYEQYF. The DNA for the CDR3 is TGTGCCAGCTCACCACCGGACAGCCTAGCGGGAGGTTACGAGCAGTACTTC. Based on the CDR3 plus reference TRBV18 and TRBJ2-7, the full variable domain is NAGVMQNPRHLVRRRGQEARLRCSPMKGHSHVYWYRQLPEEGLKFMVYLQKENIIDESGMPKERFSAEFPKEGPSILRIQQVVRGDSAAYFCASSPPDSLAGGYEQYFGPGTRLTVT.

The DNA of the CDR3 is TGTGCCAGCACAGGACAGGGACAAGTGGCTTTCTTT. This gives the protein CASTGQGQVAFF. V and J are TRBV7-9 and TRBJ1-1; 8 nucleotides align to TRBD1. The CDR3 runs 12 residues. Germline values: CDR1 SEHNR, CDR2 FQNEAQ (reference sequence). Trimming took 7 bases from V and 11 from J; bases not matched to a gene: 9.

The CDR3 is CASSYGQGQATNEKLFF. DNA for the CDR3: TGCGCCAGCAGCTACGGACAGGGGCAGGCAACTAATGAAAAACTGTTTTTT. The V call is TRBV5-1, the J call TRBJ1-4; the match to TRBD1 covers 9 bases. V was clipped by 3 bases and J by 0 bases; unmatched bases: 6. The germline V gene has CDR1 SGHRS and CDR2 YFSETQ. The length of the CDR3 is 17 residues.

The chain couples TRBV5-5 to TRBJ2-1; D is uncertain. The CDR3 consists of 14 residues. Germline V gene data show CDR1 as SGHKS and CDR2 as YYEKEE (reference sequence). V lost 4 bases and J lost 1, with 9 bases in between. In DNA form, the CDR3 reads TGTGCCAGCAGCGCTGCCAGTTCCTACAATGAGCAGTTCTTC. Translated, it gives CASSAASSYNEQFF.

This chain links TRBV5-1 with TRBJ1-1; no clear D. The CDR3 sequence is 15 residues long. Between the trimmed V and J ends, which lost 5 bases and 1 base, there was a span of 15 bases. Germline V gives CDR1 SGHRS, CDR2 YFSETQ. As DNA, the CDR3 is TGCGCCAGCAGTCTGGTTGATGGGAGGAACACTGAAGCTTTCTTT. It encodes CASSLVDGRNTEAFF.

The chain couples TRBV6-2 or TRBV6-3 to TRBJ2-7; maybe TRBD1 (6 bases). CDR1 is MNHEY, CDR2 SVGEGT, per germline. The CDR3 covers 15 residues. V shed 2 bases and J shed 3 bases, with 14 bases lying between them. CDR3 in DNA: TGTGCCAGCAGTTACGGGGCAGGGGAAGGCTACGAGCAGTACTTC. Its translation: CASSYGAGEGYEQYF.

This chain joins TRBV4-1 and TRBJ1-4, with TRBD1 matching over 7 bases. The germline CDR1 and CDR2 sequences are MGHRA and YSYEKL. Germline trimming cut 0 bases from V and 8 bases from J; bases unmatched to any gene: 9. The CDR3 is 16 amino acids. The CDR3 region is CASSQDPPQGGEKLFF. The CDR3 DNA reads as TGCGCCAGCAGCCAAGACCCCCCGCAGGGGGGAGAAAAACTGTTTTTT.

The CDR3 coding sequence is TGTGCCAGCAGTCTAGCGGGAGCCGCCGGGGAGCTGTTTTTT. It is translated as CASSLAGAAGELFF. This chain links TRBV28 with TRBJ2-2, with 10 bases that match TRBD2. CDR1 is MDHEN and CDR2 is SYDVKM in the germline V gene. Trimming cost V 5 bases and J 6 bases; bases outside gene matches: 3. This CDR3 is built from 14 residues.

The rearrangement joins TRBV2 to TRBJ2-4; a weak D match, TRBD2 (6 bases). Germline CDR1 SNHLY, CDR2 FYNNEI. V shed 6 bases and J shed 0 bases, with 12 bases lying between them. This CDR3 has 15 residues. The CDR3, as DNA: TGTGCCAGCAGCGGGAGTGGTATAGCCAAAAACATTCAGTACTTC. It is translated as CASSGSGIAKNIQYF.

This rearrangement joins TRBV7-9 to TRBJ2-7; D perhaps matches TRBD1 (5 bases). This CDR3 is built from 16 residues. CDR1 is SEHNR and CDR2 is FQNEAQ in the germline V gene (reference sequence). V was trimmed by 0 bases and J by 0 bases, leaving 12 bases between them. Here the CDR3 DNA reads TGTGCCAGCAGCTTAGCGAGGACAAGCAGCTCCTACGAGCAGTACTTC. Its translation is CASSLARTSSSYEQYF.

This chain links TRBV3-1 (or the pseudogene TRBV3-2) with TRBJ2-7; 7 bases match TRBD2. V was clipped by 2 bases and J by 6 bases; unmatched bases: 10. Germline V gives CDR1 LGHDT, CDR2 YNNKEL (reference sequence). The CDR3 is made up of 15 amino acids. CDR3 DNA: TGTGCCAGCAGCCAACCAGCGGGGCGCGGGCGCGAGCAGTACTTC. This encodes CASSQPAGRGREQYF.

The chain links TRBV29-1 to TRBJ1-2; D is unresolved. CDR1 is SQVTM and CDR2 is ANQGSEA in the germline V gene. The germline V and J ends were trimmed by 0 bases and 6 bases, with 8 bases remaining between them. The CDR3 totals 12 residues. CDR3 sequence: CSVEDLGDGYTF. As DNA, the CDR3 is TGCAGCGTTGAAGATCTTGGAGATGGCTACACCTTC.

CDR3 in amino acids: CASSASGREFSDTQYF. CDR3 in DNA: TGTGCCAGCAGCGCCTCGGGGCGGGAGTTCTCAGATACGCAGTATTTT. The rearrangement links TRBV9 to TRBJ2-3, with TRBD2 matching over 7 bases. V trimming: 3 bases; J trimming: 4 bases; junction bases outside the gene matches: 11. In germline, CDR1 is SGDLS, CDR2 YYNGEE. The CDR3 is made up of 16 amino acids.

This clone was counted between two and nine times. The V and J genes are TRBV20-1 and TRBJ1-6; no firm D call. Deletions cut 5 bases from V and 11 bases from J, with 10 bases between. The CDR3 runs to 11 residues. Germline CDR1 reads DFQATT; CDR2 reads SNEGSKA (reference sequence). The DNA of the CDR3 is TGCAGTGCTGCCGAGGCACCACCCCTCCACTTT. This gives the protein CSAAEAPPLHF.

This clone has a single count. The chain combines TRBV3-1 (or the pseudogene TRBV3-2) with TRBJ1-1; D is uncertain. Between the trimmed V and J ends, which lost 4 bases and 5 bases, there was a span of 23 bases. The germline V gene encodes CDR1 LGHDT and CDR2 YNNKEL (reference sequence). The CDR3 has 17 residues. The CDR3 loop is CASSPLSLSLRETEAFF. CDR3 bases: TGTGCCAGCAGCCCCCTTTCCCTTAGTCTCCGTGAGACTGAAGCTTTCTTT.

This CDR3 is CASSRPPGTSVGTEAFF. CDR3 nucleotides: TGTGCCAGCAGTAGACCCCCCGGGACAAGCGTGGGCACTGAAGCTTTCTTT. The chain uses TRBV28 and TRBJ1-1; the D gene is possibly TRBD1 (6 bases). This CDR3 is 17 amino acids long. V was shortened by 5 bases and J by 4 bases, with 23 bases between the two germline ends. The germline V gene has CDR1 MDHEN and CDR2 SYDVKM.

The rearrangement links TRBV28 to TRBJ2-3; 7 bases agree with TRBD1. The CDR3 loop spans 16 amino acids. The V segment lost 0 bases and the J segment 3 bases; nucleotides outside the gene matches: 6. Germline-derived CDR1 and CDR2 are MDHEN and SYDVKM. In DNA form, the CDR3 reads TGTGCCAGCAGTTTATGGGGCAGGGGGATAACAGATACGCAGTATTTT. This encodes CASSLWGRGITDTQYF.

This sequence joins TRBV27 and TRBJ2-2; D may be TRBD1 (6 bases). In germline, CDR1 is MNHEY, CDR2 SMNVEV (reference sequence). This CDR3 spans 13 amino acids. V lost 5 bases, J lost 6 bases, and 10 bases lay in between. CDR3 nucleotide sequence: TGTGCCAGCAGTCCGGGACATTCCGGGGAGCTGTTTTTT. Translating gives CASSPGHSGELFF.